This T cell receptor (beta chain) was sequenced during a study of T cell repertoires in cytomegalovirus infection. TCRdb called the reads again in MiXCR, with one record for every CDR3 protein. The sample holds fewer than 200,000 distinct CDR3 sequences, roughly 19% seen once. This CDR3 comprises 14 residues. With 0 bases removed from V and 3 bases from J, the gap between germline ends came to 9 bases. From germline, CDR1 is SGHVS and CDR2 FQNEAQ. There are many counts of this clonotype. The V and J genes are TRBV7-8 and TRBJ2-7, with D possibly being TRBD1 (5 bases). Material: PBMCs. The receptor was isolated from a human donor in good health (CMV status not recorded). Some clones in this sample may be carry-over from other donors' samples. The CDR3 DNA reads as TGTGCCAGCAGCTTAGCGGCAGGGTTCTACGAGCAGTACTTC. Protein: CASSLAAGFYEQYF.